The 30 T cell receptor beta chains given below trace back to one sample, sequenced in a study of blood T cell repertoires in COVID-19. Clones were sequenced by immunoSEQ multiplex PCR, and TCRdb holds only the in-frame ones, with some missing. The table includes about 210,000 clones, approximately 85% detected once. The specimen sequenced was peripheral blood. The source of these receptors is a woman between 45 and 60 years old with active or convalescent COVID-19.

This rearrangement joins TRBV6-6 to TRBJ2-7, with 11 nucleotides matching TRBD2. The ends lost 5 bases at V and 2 bases at J; junction bases unmatched: 26. Germline lookup yields CDR1 MNHNY and CDR2 SVGAGI (reference sequence). The CDR3 loop spans 22 amino acids. CDR3 in amino acids: CASSLGSLAGEPKIPPPYEQYF. CDR3 nucleotide sequence: TGTGCCAGCAGTCTAGGATCACTAGCGGGAGAACCAAAAATACCCCCCCCCTACGAGCAGTACTTC.

The chain couples TRBV7-6 to TRBJ1-3; 8 bases agree with TRBD1. Germline V gives CDR1 SGHVS, CDR2 FNYEAQ. The CDR3 is 15 residues long. The ends lost 0 bases at V and 3 bases at J; junction bases unmatched: 1. For the CDR3, the DNA is TGTGCCAGCAGCTTAGCAGGGACAGGTGGAAACACCATATATTTT. Its translation: CASSLAGTGGNTIYF. The whole variable domain, filled in from reference TRBV7-6 and TRBJ1-3, reads GAGVSQSPRYKVTKRGQDVALRCDPISGHVSLYWYRQALGQGPEFLTYFNYEAQQDKSGLPNDRFSAERPEGSISTLTIQRTEQRDSAMYRCASSLAGTGGNTIYFGEGSWLTVV.

V is TRBV12-3 or TRBV12-4 and J is TRBJ1-2, with 9 bases lining up with TRBD1. V lost 2 bases, J lost 6 bases, and 1 base stayed unmatched. The CDR3 has 13 residues. As DNA, the CDR3 is TGTGCCAGCAGTTTAAGGGACAGGGATGGCTACACCTTC. This codes for CASSLRDRDGYTF.

V is TRBV5-1 and J is TRBJ1-2; maybe TRBD1 (5 bases). The V gene lost 0 bases and the J gene lost 6 bases, with 15 bases spanning the gap. Germline assignment: CDR1 SGHRS and CDR2 YFSETQ. This CDR3 is built from 15 residues. The CDR3 nucleotides are TGCGCCAGCAGCTTGGCGGCCGGAGCGGGGGATGGCTACACCTTC. It encodes CASSLAAGAGDGYTF.

The rearrangement joins TRBV11-3 to TRBJ1-1; possible D gene TRBD1, 5 bases. CDR1 and CDR2 (germline): SGHNT, YENEEA. V gave up 2 bases and J gave up 4 bases, with 8 bases separating them. There are 13 residues in the CDR3. The CDR3 spells CASSLSTATEAFF. In DNA form, the CDR3 reads TGTGCCAGCAGCTTATCGACAGCCACTGAAGCTTTCTTT.

The chain combines TRBV5-1 with TRBJ1-4; 9 nucleotides line up with TRBD1. This CDR3 has 16 residues. CDR1 and CDR2 (germline): SGHRS, YFSETQ. The J segment lost 7 bases and the V segment lost 3 bases, leaving 10 bases of the junction unmatched. The CDR3 DNA reads TGCGCCAGCAGCTGGGACCTCCGGGACAGGGCTGAAAAACTGTTTTTT. Translating it yields CASSWDLRDRAEKLFF.

This clone is a singleton in its sample. The chain combines TRBV10-3 with TRBJ1-2; the match to TRBD1 covers 11 bases. V was clipped by 3 bases and J by 4 bases; unmatched bases: 1. Germline CDR1 is ENHRY and CDR2 is SYGVKD. The length of the CDR3 is 14 residues. In nucleotides, the CDR3 is TGTGCCATCAGTGAAGGACAGGGGGCCTATGGCTACACCTTC. It yields the protein CAISEGQGAYGYTF.

This rearrangement joins TRBV18 to TRBJ1-1; D might be TRBD1 (5 bases). This CDR3 is 20 amino acids long. Germline lookup yields CDR1 KGHSH and CDR2 LQKENI. Between the trimmed V and J ends, which lost 2 bases and 1 base, there was a span of 26 bases. The CDR3 DNA sequence: TGTGCCAGCTCACCATACCACCCTCCCCCAACAATTACAGGGAACACTGAAGCTTTCTTT. This translates into CASSPYHPPPTITGNTEAFF. Combining the CDR3 with reference TRBV18 and TRBJ1-1 gives the whole variable domain NAGVMQNPRHLVRRRGQEARLRCSPMKGHSHVYWYRQLPEEGLKFMVYLQKENIIDESGMPKERFSAEFPKEGPSILRIQQVVRGDSAAYFCASSPYHPPPTITGNTEAFFGQGTRLTVV.

J is TRBJ2-5 and V is TRBV2; TRBD2 matches at 8 bases. V was pared by 2 bases and J by 5 bases, with 7 bases of the junction left unmatched. The CDR3 contains 15 residues. The germline V gene has CDR1 SNHLY and CDR2 FYNNEI. This CDR3 reads CASSETGLVSETQYF. CDR3 nucleotides: TGTGCCAGCAGTGAAACGGGACTAGTATCGGAGACCCAGTACTTC.

V is TRBV7-2 and J is TRBJ1-4; 10 nucleotides agree with TRBD1. This CDR3 comprises 16 residues. CDR1 is SGHTA and CDR2 is FQGNSA in the germline V gene. V was clipped by 0 bases and J by 4 bases; unmatched bases: 2. In nucleotides, the CDR3 is TGTGCCAGCAGCTTAGCGGGGGACAGGGGTAATGAAAAACTGTTTTTT. Protein: CASSLAGDRGNEKLFF.

The chain couples TRBV5-1 to TRBJ1-4; TRBD1 is a possible D gene (5 bases). This CDR3 has 15 residues. Looked up from germline, CDR1 is SGHRS and CDR2 is YFSETQ. V lost 5 bases to trimming and J lost 8 bases, with 19 bases between them. CDR3 sequence (DNA): TGCGCCAGCAGGGTCGACCAAGGGGCAAGCGAAAAACTGTTTTTT. This codes for CASRVDQGASEKLFF.

This clone was seen a handful of times. This chain connects TRBV5-4 to TRBJ2-7, with 10 bases lining up with TRBD2. The CDR3 is made up of 15 amino acids. CDR1 and CDR2 (germline): SGHNT, YYREEE (reference sequence). J lost 2 bases, V lost 4 bases, and 6 bases had no gene match. The CDR3 spells CASSTRTSGPYEQYF. In DNA, the CDR3 is TGTGCCAGCAGCACCCGGACTAGCGGCCCCTACGAGCAGTACTTC. The full variable domain, completed using reference TRBV5-4 and TRBJ2-7, is ETGVTQSPTHLIKTRGQQVTLRCSSQSGHNTVSWYQQALGQGPQFIFQYYREEENGRGNFPPRFSGLQFPNYSSELNVNALELDDSALYLCASSTRTSGPYEQYFGPGTRLTVT.

The chain's CDR3 is CASSFWGLATNEKLFF. CDR3 sequence (DNA): TGTGCCAGCAGCTTTTGGGGACTTGCAACTAATGAAAAACTGTTTTTT. The V and J genes are TRBV5-6 and TRBJ1-4, with D maybe TRBD1 (5 bases). The CDR3 loop spans 16 amino acids. From germline, CDR1 is SGHDT and CDR2 YYEEEE. Trimming took off 2 bases at V and 0 bases at J, with 11 bases between the two ends.

This clone has more than one count but fewer than ten. The V gene is TRBV6-5, the J gene TRBJ2-5, with D perhaps TRBD2 (5 bases). The germline V gene encodes CDR1 MNHEY and CDR2 SVGAGI. V shed 9 bases and J shed 5 bases, with 19 bases lying between them. The CDR3 has 14 amino acids. The CDR3 sequence is CASSSSGYSETQYF. In nucleotides, the CDR3 is TGTGCCAGTTCTTCAAGCGGTTACTCCGAGACCCAGTACTTC.

This clone was observed a handful of times. The rearrangement links TRBV3-1 (or the pseudogene TRBV3-2) to TRBJ2-1; D is possibly TRBD2 (5 bases). V lost 6 bases and J 0 bases, leaving 12 bases between the germline ends. Germline-derived CDR1 and CDR2 are LGHDT and YNNKEL (reference sequence). CDR3 size: 15 residues. The CDR3 sequence: CASSRAAASYNEQFF. In DNA form, the CDR3 reads TGTGCCAGCAGTCGAGCGGCAGCCTCCTACAATGAGCAGTTCTTC.

The chain combines TRBV7-9 with TRBJ1-2; 7 positions match TRBD1. There are 14 residues in the CDR3. Germline lookup yields CDR1 SEHNR and CDR2 FQNEAQ (reference sequence). Trimming at V came to 4 bases and at J to 1 base, leaving 3 bases not matched to a gene. The DNA of the CDR3 is TGTGCCAGCAGCTCTCAGGGGGGTAACTATGGCTACACCTTC. Encoded protein: CASSSQGGNYGYTF.

The rearrangement links TRBV29-1 to TRBJ2-2; D may be TRBD2 (6 bases). With 7 bases removed from V and 2 bases from J, the gap between germline ends came to 14 bases. The germline CDR1 and CDR2 sequences are SQVTM and ANQGSEA. This CDR3 comprises 14 residues. This CDR3 reads CSGGTSLNTGELFF. The DNA for the CDR3 is TGCAGCGGAGGGACTTCTCTAAACACCGGGGAGCTGTTTTTT.

This clone is a singleton in its sample. V and J are TRBV4-1 and TRBJ1-1, with D possibly TRBD1 on 5 matching bases. CDR3 length equals 14 residues. In germline, CDR1 is MGHRA, CDR2 YSYEKL. The V end was cut by 1 base, the J end by 11 bases, with 17 bases between. CDR3 DNA: TGCGCCAGCAGCCAAGTCGAGGGGACGGGAGGGGCTTTCTTT. This sequence encodes CASSQVEGTGGAFF.

V gene TRBV7-6 combines with J gene TRBJ2-3; TRBD2 matches 8 bases. The CDR3 runs 15 residues. The V gene's germline CDR1 is SGHVS and CDR2 FNYEAQ. J was trimmed by 1 base and V by 5 bases; bases with no gene match: 5. CDR3 in DNA: TGTGCCAGCAGCCCCGGGACTAGAGGCACAGATACGCAGTATTTT. This encodes CASSPGTRGTDTQYF.

CDR3 sequence reads: CASSPTSGSLQETQYF. DNA for the CDR3: TGTGCCAGCAGCCCGACTAGCGGGAGCCTCCAAGAGACCCAGTACTTC. The chain has TRBV14 and TRBJ2-5; 12 nucleotides align to TRBD2. CDR3 length: 16 amino acids. The V and J ends lost 4 bases and 1 base, in that order; junction bases with no gene match: 4. Germline CDR1 is SGHDN and CDR2 is FVKESK.

This chain connects TRBV18 to TRBJ1-1; the D gene is possibly TRBD1 (6 bases). CDR3 length equals 15 residues. Looked up from germline, CDR1 is KGHSH and CDR2 is LQKENI. Trimming removed 3 bases at V and 8 bases at J, with 19 bases between. The CDR3 DNA reads TGTGCCAGCTCACCCCAGAAACCGGGACAAACAGAAGCTTTCTTT. This gives the protein CASSPQKPGQTEAFF.

Comments on this clone: Relative to the germline gene, one junction end is altered; a read error may explain this. The rearrangement uses TRBV5-1 and TRBJ2-3; TRBD2 aligns across 10 bases. Germline CDR1 is SGHRS and CDR2 is YFSETQ. This CDR3 comprises 16 residues. CDR3 in DNA: TGCACCAGCAGCCGGGACCCCCTAGCGGGAGCAGATACGCAGTATTTT. Translating it yields CTSSRDPLAGADTQYF.

The J gene is TRBJ1-5, the V gene TRBV6-2 or TRBV6-3; 10 positions agree with TRBD1. There are 17 residues in the CDR3. Germline CDR1 is MNHEY and CDR2 is SVGEGT. Losses at the gene ends were 0 bases for V and 6 bases for J; bases not matched to a gene: 8. The CDR3 region is CASSYSRQGATSQPQHF. The DNA for the CDR3 is TGTGCCAGCAGTTACTCGAGACAGGGGGCTACGAGTCAGCCCCAGCATTTT.

The gene calls are TRBV2 and TRBJ2-1; 11 bases line up with TRBD2. This CDR3 region has 16 residues. CDR1 and CDR2 from the germline V gene are SNHLY and FYNNEI. Unmatched junction bases numbered 13, after V lost 8 bases and J lost 7 bases. The CDR3, as DNA: TGTGCCAGCGGGTCGGAGGTAGCGGGAGGGGTGAATGAGCAGTTCTTC. As protein: CASGSEVAGGVNEQFF.

The chain employs TRBV11-3 and TRBJ2-7; 10 nucleotides line up with TRBD2. Germline assignment: CDR1 SGHNT and CDR2 YENEEA. The CDR3 loop spans 16 amino acids. J gave up 5 bases and V 2 bases, and 9 bases lay outside the gene matches. The DNA of the CDR3 is TGTGCCAGCAGCTTACCACCGGGACTAGCGTTCCACGAGCAGTACTTC. Translated, it gives CASSLPPGLAFHEQYF.

This clone turned up a few times. The rearrangement joins TRBV3-1 (or the pseudogene TRBV3-2) to TRBJ1-5; no firm D call. Germline assignment: CDR1 LGHDT and CDR2 YNNKEL (reference sequence). CDR3 length: 17 residues. Trimming removed 5 bases from V and 8 bases from J, with 25 bases in between. CDR3 DNA: TGTGCCAGCAGCAGGAGTTCGGGAGGGAACGTGGCGAAGCCCCAGCATTTT. It is translated as CASSRSSGGNVAKPQHF.

The chain has TRBV6-5 and TRBJ2-5; D might be TRBD2 (6 bases). The ends were cut back, 6 bases at V and 4 bases at J, with 12 bases in the middle. CDR1 is MNHEY and CDR2 is SVGAGI in the germline V gene. The CDR3 loop spans 13 amino acids. CDR3 amino acids: CASSLNGGETQYF. Written as DNA, the CDR3 is TGTGCCAGCAGCCTTAACGGGGGAGAGACCCAGTACTTC.

The genes are TRBV28 and TRBJ1-3, with no clear D. Trimming removed 3 bases from V and 2 bases from J, with 8 bases in between. The CDR3 has 14 amino acids. Germline values: CDR1 MDHEN, CDR2 SYDVKM. CDR3 amino acids: CASSLREAGNTIYF. The CDR3 nucleotides are TGTGCCAGCAGTTTGAGGGAGGCTGGAAACACCATATATTTT.

The rearrangement joins TRBV5-1 to TRBJ2-7; a weak D match, TRBD1 (6 bases). The CDR3 loop spans 16 amino acids. Per the germline V gene, CDR1 is SGHRS and CDR2 is YFSETQ. The ends were cut back, 4 bases at V and 0 bases at J, with 17 bases in the middle. CDR3 loop: CASSLAPRGSSYEQYF. The CDR3 DNA is TGCGCCAGCAGCCTGGCCCCTAGGGGGAGCTCCTACGAGCAGTACTTC.

The V call is TRBV6-5, the J call TRBJ2-2; 9 bases are a match to TRBD1. The CDR3 has 14 residues. The germline V gene has CDR1 MNHEY and CDR2 SVGAGI. The V and J ends lost 8 bases and 5 bases, in that order; junction bases with no gene match: 6. The CDR3 DNA reads TGTGCCAGCCTGGACAGGGGCGGGACCGGGGAGCTGTTTTTT. It yields the protein CASLDRGGTGELFF.